This T cell receptor beta chain was found in a study of regulatory T cells in long-lasting Graves disease. Study overall: Over 5 years of antithyroid drugs with positive TSH receptor antibodies was taken to mean persistent Graves' disease.

Between the trimmed V and J ends, which lost 10 bases and 0 bases, there was a span of 9 bases. The V gene's germline CDR1 is MDHEN and CDR2 SYDVKM. The CDR3 covers 13 residues. The sample holds many counts of this clonotype. Its matching antigen is unknown. General study findings and limits: Samples came from peripheral blood alone, without thyroid tissue.

Investigators prepared the TCR beta libraries by applying iRepertoire HTBI primers and Arm-PCR of CDR3 regions. TCRdb reprocessed the multiplex PCR reads via MiXCR and lists one record per CDR3 protein. The table includes approximately 400,000 distinct CDR3 sequences, 23% detected once. Specified time point: persistent/refractory GD, antithyroid drugs over 5 years with positive TRAb. The TCR library was made from RNA extracted from PBMCs. One endocrinology department in Xi'an, China, was where patients came from. The V call is TRBV28, the J call TRBJ2-2; D is undetermined. This TCR derives from a female donor with Graves disease. The sample consisted of peripheral blood mononuclear cells (PBMCs), taken when the disease was refractory, from a patient treated with antithyroid drugs. The CDR3 DNA is TGTGCCACCACTGATCCGAACACCGGGGAGCTGTTTTTT. This encodes CATTDPNTGELFF.